This section outlines one T cell receptor (beta chain) sequence together with its context. This record belongs to a study of T cells in localized non-small cell lung cancer. Germline CDR1 is SGHDT and CDR2 is YYEEEE. Trimming removed 4 bases from V and 2 bases from J, with 15 bases in between. CDR3 size: 15 residues. Assay used: immunoSEQ multiplex PCR; TCRdb lists only in-frame clones, some missing. The top ten clones hold about 25% of a sample with over 15,000 clones, approximately 80% of them seen once. This TCR derives from a female donor older than 55 with stage I lung adenocarcinoma. The chain employs TRBV5-6 and TRBJ1-2; weak D call: TRBD1 (6 bases). Sequencing used peripheral blood, obtained before any cancer treatment. The CDR3 is CASSLGQNANYGYTF. The CDR3 DNA follows: TGTGCCAGCAGCCTAGGACAGAATGCGAACTATGGCTACACCTTC.